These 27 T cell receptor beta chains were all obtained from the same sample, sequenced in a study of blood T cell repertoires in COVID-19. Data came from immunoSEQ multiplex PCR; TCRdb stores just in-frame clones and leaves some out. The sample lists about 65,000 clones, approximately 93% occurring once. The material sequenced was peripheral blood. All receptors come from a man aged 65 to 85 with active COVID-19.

The CDR3 here is CASSRLARTSGGNSYNEQFF. CDR3 sequence (DNA): TGTGCCAGCAGCCGCCTCGCCCGGACTAGCGGGGGCAACTCCTACAATGAGCAGTTCTTC. This rearrangement joins TRBV4-2 to TRBJ2-1, with 13 bases that match TRBD2. V gave up 4 bases and J gave up 0 bases; unmatched junction bases: 12. From germline, CDR1 is LGHNA and CDR2 YNFKEQ. The CDR3 is 20 residues long.

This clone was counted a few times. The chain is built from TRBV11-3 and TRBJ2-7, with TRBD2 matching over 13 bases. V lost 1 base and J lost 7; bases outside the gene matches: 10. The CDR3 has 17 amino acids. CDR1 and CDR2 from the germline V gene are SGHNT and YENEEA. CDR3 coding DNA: TGTGCCAGCAGCTTAGGAGTACTAGCGGGGGGGCCAGAAGAGCAGTACTTC. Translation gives CASSLGVLAGGPEEQYF.

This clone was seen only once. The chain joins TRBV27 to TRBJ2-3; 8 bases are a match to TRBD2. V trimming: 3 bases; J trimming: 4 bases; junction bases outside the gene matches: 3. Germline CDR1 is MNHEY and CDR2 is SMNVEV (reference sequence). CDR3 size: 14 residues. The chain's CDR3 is CASSFGGGADTQYF. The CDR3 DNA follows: TGTGCCAGCAGTTTCGGGGGGGGAGCAGATACGCAGTATTTT.

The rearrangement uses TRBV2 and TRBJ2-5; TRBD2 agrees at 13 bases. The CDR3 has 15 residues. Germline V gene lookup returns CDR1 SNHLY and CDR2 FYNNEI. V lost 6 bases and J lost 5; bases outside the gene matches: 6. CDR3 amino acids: CASSGLAGEGETQYF. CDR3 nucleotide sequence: TGTGCCAGCAGCGGACTAGCGGGAGAGGGCGAGACCCAGTACTTC.

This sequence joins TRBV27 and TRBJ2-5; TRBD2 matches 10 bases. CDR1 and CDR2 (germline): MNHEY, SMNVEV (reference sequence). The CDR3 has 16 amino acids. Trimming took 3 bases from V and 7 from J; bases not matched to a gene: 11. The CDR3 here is CASSFDPSGGAGTQYF. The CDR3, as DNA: TGTGCCAGCAGTTTTGATCCAAGCGGGGGGGCGGGGACCCAGTACTTC.

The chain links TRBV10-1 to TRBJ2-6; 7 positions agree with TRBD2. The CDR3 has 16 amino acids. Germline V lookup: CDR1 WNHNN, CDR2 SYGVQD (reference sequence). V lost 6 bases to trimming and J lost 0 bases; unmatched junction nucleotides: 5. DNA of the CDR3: TGCGCCAGCAGCGGGGGGACTCCCTCTGGGGCCAACGTCCTGACTTTC. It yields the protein CASSGGTPSGANVLTF.

The CDR3 loop is CASSPGGRNTEAFF. CDR3 sequence (DNA): TGTGCCAGCAGCCCGGGGGGAAGGAACACTGAAGCTTTCTTT. The chain recombines TRBV11-2 with TRBJ1-1, with D perhaps matching TRBD1 (5 bases). The CDR3 has 14 amino acids. Germline lookup yields CDR1 SGHAT and CDR2 FQNNGV. The V gene lost 5 bases and the J gene lost 1 base, with 11 bases spanning the gap.

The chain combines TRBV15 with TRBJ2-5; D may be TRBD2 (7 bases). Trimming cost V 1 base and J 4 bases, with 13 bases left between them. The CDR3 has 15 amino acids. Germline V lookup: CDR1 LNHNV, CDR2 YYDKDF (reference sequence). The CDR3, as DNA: TGTGCCACCAGCAGAGTGGGGGGGGCCGGAGAGACCCAGTACTTC. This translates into CATSRVGGAGETQYF.

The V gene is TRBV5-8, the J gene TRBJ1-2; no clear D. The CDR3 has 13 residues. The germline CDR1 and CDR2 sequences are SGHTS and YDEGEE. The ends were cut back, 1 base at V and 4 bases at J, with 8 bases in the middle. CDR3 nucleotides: TGTGCCAGCAGCTTGAACACCTTCTATGGCTACACCTTC. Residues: CASSLNTFYGYTF.

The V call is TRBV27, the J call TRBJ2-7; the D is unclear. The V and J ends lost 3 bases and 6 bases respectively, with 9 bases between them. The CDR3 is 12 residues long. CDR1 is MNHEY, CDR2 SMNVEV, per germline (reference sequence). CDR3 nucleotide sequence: TGTGCCAGCAGTTTTCTAGGTTTCGAGCAGTACTTC. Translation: CASSFLGFEQYF.

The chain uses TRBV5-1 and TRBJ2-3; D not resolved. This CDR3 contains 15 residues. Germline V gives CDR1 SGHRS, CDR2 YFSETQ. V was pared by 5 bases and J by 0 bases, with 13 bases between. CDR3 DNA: TGCGCCAGCAGTGGTGACTTTACTAGCACAGATACGCAGTATTTT. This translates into CASSGDFTSTDTQYF.

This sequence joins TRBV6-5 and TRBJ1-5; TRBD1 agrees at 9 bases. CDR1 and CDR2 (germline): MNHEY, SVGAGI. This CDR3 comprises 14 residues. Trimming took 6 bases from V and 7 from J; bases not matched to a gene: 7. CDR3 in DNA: TGTGCCAGCAGAGGGACAGGGAGAGGACAGCCCCAGCATTTT. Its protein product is CASRGTGRGQPQHF.

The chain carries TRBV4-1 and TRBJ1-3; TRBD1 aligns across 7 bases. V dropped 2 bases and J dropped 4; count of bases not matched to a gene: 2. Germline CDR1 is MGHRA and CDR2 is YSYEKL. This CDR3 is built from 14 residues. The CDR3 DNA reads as TGCGCCAGCAGCCAATGGACAGGCGGAAACACCATATATTTT. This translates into CASSQWTGGNTIYF.

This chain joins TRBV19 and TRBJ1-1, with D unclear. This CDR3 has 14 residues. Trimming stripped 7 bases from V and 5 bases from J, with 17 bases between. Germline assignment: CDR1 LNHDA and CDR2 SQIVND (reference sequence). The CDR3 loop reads CASTPSWSLTEAFF. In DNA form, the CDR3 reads TGTGCCAGTACCCCATCCTGGAGTTTGACTGAAGCTTTCTTT.

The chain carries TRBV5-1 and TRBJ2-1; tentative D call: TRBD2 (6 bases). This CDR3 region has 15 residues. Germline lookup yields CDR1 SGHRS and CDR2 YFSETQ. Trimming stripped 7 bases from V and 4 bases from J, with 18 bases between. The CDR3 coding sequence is TGCGCCAGCGCTACTCCGATCGGGGGATACAATGAGCAGTTCTTC. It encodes CASATPIGGYNEQFF.

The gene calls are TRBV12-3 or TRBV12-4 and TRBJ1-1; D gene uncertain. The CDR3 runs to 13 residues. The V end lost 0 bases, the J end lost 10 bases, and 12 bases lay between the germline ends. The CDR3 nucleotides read TGTGCCAGCAGTTTAGCGCGCACTTTAGCAGCTTTCTTT. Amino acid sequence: CASSLARTLAAFF.

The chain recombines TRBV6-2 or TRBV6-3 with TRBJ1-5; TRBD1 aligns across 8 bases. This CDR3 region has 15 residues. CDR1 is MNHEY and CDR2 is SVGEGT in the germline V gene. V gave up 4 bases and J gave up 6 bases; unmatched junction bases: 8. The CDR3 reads CASSLNRGGSQPQHF. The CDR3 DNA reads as TGTGCCAGCAGTTTGAACAGGGGGGGGAGTCAGCCCCAGCATTTT.

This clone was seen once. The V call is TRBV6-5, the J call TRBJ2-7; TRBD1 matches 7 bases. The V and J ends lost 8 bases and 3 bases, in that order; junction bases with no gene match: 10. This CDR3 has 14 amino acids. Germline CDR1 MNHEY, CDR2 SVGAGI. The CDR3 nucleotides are TGTGCCAGCGGTCAAAACAGGGGCAGCTACGAGCAGTACTTC. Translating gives CASGQNRGSYEQYF.

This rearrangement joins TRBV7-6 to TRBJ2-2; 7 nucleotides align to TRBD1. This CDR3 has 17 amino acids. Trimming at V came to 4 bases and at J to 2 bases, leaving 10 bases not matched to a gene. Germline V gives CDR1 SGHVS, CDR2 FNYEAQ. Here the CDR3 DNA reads TGTGCCAGCAGCTCCCTAGGAACAGGGGTTAACACCGGGGAGCTGTTTTTT. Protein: CASSSLGTGVNTGELFF.

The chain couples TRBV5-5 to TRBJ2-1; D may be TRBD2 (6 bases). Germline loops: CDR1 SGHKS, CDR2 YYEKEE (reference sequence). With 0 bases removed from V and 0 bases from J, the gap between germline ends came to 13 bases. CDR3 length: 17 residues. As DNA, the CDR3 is TGTGCCAGCAGCTTGGCCCCAAACGGGGGCTCCTACAATGAGCAGTTCTTC. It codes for CASSLAPNGGSYNEQFF.

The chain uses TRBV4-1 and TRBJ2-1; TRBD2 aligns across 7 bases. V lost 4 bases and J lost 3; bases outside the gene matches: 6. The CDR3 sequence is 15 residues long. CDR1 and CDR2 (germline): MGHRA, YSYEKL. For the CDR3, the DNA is TGCGCCAGCAGCCGGAGCGGGGCTAACTACAATGAGCAGTTCTTC. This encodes CASSRSGANYNEQFF.

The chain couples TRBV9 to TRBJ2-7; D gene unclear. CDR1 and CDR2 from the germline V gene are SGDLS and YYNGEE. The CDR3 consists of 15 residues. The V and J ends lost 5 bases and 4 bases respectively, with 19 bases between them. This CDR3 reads CASSRFGDITYEQYF. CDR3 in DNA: TGTGCCAGCAGTCGGTTCGGTGACATAACGTACGAGCAGTACTTC.

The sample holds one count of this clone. CDR3 region: CASSVALGRDGYTF. CDR3 in DNA: TGTGCCAGCAGCGTAGCTCTGGGGAGGGATGGCTACACCTTC. This chain joins TRBV9 and TRBJ1-2; no definite D call. CDR3 length: 14 amino acids. The V gene's germline CDR1 is SGDLS and CDR2 YYNGEE. With 0 bases removed from V and 6 bases from J, the gap between germline ends came to 12 bases. Full variable domain (missing parts from reference TRBV9 and TRBJ1-2): DSGVTQTPKHLITATGQRVTLRCSPRSGDLSVYWYQQSLDQGLQFLIQYYNGEERAKGNILERFSAQQFPDLHSELNLSSLELGDSALYFCASSVALGRDGYTFGSGTRLTVV.

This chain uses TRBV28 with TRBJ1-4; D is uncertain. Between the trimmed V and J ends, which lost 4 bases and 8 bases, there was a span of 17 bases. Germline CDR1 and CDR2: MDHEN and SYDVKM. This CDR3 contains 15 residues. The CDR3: CASSSERVGREKLFF. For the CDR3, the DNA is TGTGCCAGCAGTTCGGAGAGGGTGGGTCGGGAAAAACTGTTTTTT.

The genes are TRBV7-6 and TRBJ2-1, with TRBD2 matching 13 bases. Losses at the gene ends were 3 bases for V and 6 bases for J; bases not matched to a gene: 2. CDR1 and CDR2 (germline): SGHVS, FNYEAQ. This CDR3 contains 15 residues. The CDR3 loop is CASSFGTSGVNEQFF. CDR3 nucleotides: TGTGCCAGCAGCTTCGGGACTAGCGGGGTCAATGAGCAGTTCTTC. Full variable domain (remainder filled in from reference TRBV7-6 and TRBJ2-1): GAGVSQSPRYKVTKRGQDVALRCDPISGHVSLYWYRQALGQGPEFLTYFNYEAQQDKSGLPNDRFSAERPEGSISTLTIQRTEQRDSAMYRCASSFGTSGVNEQFFGPGTRLTVL.

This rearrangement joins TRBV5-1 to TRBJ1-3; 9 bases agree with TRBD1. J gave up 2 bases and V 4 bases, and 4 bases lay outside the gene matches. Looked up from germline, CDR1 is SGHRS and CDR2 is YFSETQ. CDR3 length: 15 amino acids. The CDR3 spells CASSGRTGAGNTIYF. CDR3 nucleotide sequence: TGCGCCAGCAGCGGTAGGACAGGGGCTGGAAACACCATATATTTT.

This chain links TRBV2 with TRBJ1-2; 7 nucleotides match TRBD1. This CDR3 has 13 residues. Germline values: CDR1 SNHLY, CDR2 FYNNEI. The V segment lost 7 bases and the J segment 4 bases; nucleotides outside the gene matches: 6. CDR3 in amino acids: CASMTGLRYGYTF. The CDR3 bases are TGTGCCAGCATGACAGGGCTACGCTATGGCTACACCTTC.